The present entry profiles one TCR beta chain with its context. Per germline, CDR1 KGHSH and CDR2 LQKENI. V was trimmed by 3 bases and J by 4 bases, leaving 13 bases between them. The CDR3 is 15 residues long. This specimen comes from a study of blood T cell repertoires in COVID-19. Overall study: Collection of acute and convalescent COVID-19 samples took place in the United States, Italy and Spain.

Source study methods: Reference gene primer amplification gave nucleated cell count estimates. The protocol was immunoSEQ multiplex PCR, while the TCRdb copy is restricted to in-frame clones and leaves out a portion. The V and J calls and clone size come from that table; D and trimming were worked out from the DNA. Among tens of thousands of clones listed, almost 85% were seen once. The sequence was collected from a man between 45 and 60 years old with acute or convalescent COVID-19. The chain employs TRBV18 and TRBJ1-5, with D possibly being TRBD1 (6 bases). Sequencing input: peripheral blood. The CDR3 DNA reads as TGTGCCAGCTCACCTAGTAGTCAGGGGAATCAGCCCCAGCATTTT. Protein sequence: CASSPSSQGNQPQHF. The whole variable domain, filled in from reference TRBV18 and TRBJ1-5, reads NAGVMQNPRHLVRRRGQEARLRCSPMKGHSHVYWYRQLPEEGLKFMVYLQKENIIDESGMPKERFSAEFPKEGPSILRIQQVVRGDSAAYFCASSPSSQGNQPQHFGDGTRLSIL.